A single T cell receptor (beta chain) is shown here with its context. What it binds is not known. The source of the sample is a study of shared clonotypes between healthy human individuals. Study-wide results and caveats: All-four-donor shared clonotypes had higher generation probabilities than non-shared clonotypes did. Generally, estimated richness proved larger in naive subsets than it did in memory subsets.

Here immunoSEQ multiplex PCR was the method, and the copy in TCRdb shows in-frame clones only, minus some. The sample holds under 850,000 clones, 80% to 95% seen once. With V trimmed by 3 bases and J by 4 bases, 9 bases remained unmatched. The CDR3 totals 16 residues. The germline CDR1 and CDR2 sequences are ENHRY and SYGVKD. CD8 cells classed as naive were CD45RO-negative and positively selected for CCR7, excluding terminally differentiated effector memory CD45RA+ cells. Sequences were obtained from naive CD8+ T cells sorted from blood. This TCR was sampled from a man under 40 in good health. The chain couples TRBV10-3 to TRBJ2-3, with 8 bases that match TRBD1. CDR3 protein: CAISDGQGKFPDTQYF. CDR3 coding DNA: TGTGCCATCAGTGACGGACAGGGTAAATTCCCAGATACGCAGTATTTT.